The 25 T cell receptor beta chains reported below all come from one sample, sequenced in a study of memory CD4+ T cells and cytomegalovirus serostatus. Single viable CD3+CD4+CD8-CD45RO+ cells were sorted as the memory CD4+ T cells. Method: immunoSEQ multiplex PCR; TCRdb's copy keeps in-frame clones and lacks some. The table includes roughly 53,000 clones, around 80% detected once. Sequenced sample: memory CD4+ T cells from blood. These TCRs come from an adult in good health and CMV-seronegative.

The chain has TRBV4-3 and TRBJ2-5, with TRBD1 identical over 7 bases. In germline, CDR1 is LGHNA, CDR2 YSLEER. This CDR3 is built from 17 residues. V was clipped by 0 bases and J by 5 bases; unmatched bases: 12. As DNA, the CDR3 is TGCGCCAGCAGCCAAGATCCAGGGGGATGGTTTAGGGAGACCCAGTACTTC. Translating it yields CASSQDPGGWFRETQYF.

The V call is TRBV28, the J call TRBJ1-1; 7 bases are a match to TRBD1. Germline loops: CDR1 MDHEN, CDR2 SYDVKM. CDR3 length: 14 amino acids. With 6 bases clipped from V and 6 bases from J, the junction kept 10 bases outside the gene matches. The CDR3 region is CASRFTGDSAEAFF. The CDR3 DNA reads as TGTGCCAGCAGGTTTACAGGGGACAGCGCTGAAGCTTTCTTT. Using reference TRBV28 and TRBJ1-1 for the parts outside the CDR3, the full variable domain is DVKVTQSSRYLVKRTGEKVFLECVQDMDHENMFWYRQDPGLGLRLIYFSYDVKMKEKGDIPEGYSVSREKKERFSLILESASTNQTSMYLCASRFTGDSAEAFFGQGTRLTVV.

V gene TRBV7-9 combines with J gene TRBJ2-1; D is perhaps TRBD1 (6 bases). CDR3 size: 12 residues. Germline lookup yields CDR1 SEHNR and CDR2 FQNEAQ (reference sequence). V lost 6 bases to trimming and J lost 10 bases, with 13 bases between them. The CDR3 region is CASSLTGFEQFF. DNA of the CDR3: TGTGCCAGCAGTCTCACAGGGTTCGAGCAGTTCTTC. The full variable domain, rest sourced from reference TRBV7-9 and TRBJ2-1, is DTGVSQNPRHKITKRGQNVTFRCDPISEHNRLYWYRQTLGQGPEFLTYFQNEAQLEKSRLLSDRFSAERPKGSFSTLEIQRTEQGDSAMYLCASSLTGFEQFFGPGTRLTVL.

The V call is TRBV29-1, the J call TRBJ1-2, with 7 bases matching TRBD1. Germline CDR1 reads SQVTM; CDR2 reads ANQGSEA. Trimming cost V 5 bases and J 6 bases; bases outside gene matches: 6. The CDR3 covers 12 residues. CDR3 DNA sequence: TGCAGCGTTATTAGGGGGCTTGATGGCTACACCTTC. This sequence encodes CSVIRGLDGYTF.

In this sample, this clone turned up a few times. CDR3 region: CASSLLKGAGYTF. As DNA, the CDR3 is TGTGCCAGCAGTTTGTTGAAGGGGGCTGGCTACACCTTC. The rearrangement joins TRBV28 to TRBJ1-2; 7 positions match TRBD1. Germline V CDR1 and CDR2: MDHEN, SYDVKM. The CDR3 is 13 amino acids. The V gene end was trimmed by 3 bases and the J gene end by 7 bases; junction bases not matched to a gene: 5.

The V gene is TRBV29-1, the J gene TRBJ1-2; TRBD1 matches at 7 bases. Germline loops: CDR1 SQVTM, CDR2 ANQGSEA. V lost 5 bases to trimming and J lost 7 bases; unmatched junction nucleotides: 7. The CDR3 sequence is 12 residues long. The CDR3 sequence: CSVQGGLSGYTF. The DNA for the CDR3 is TGCAGCGTTCAGGGGGGGCTCTCTGGCTACACCTTC.

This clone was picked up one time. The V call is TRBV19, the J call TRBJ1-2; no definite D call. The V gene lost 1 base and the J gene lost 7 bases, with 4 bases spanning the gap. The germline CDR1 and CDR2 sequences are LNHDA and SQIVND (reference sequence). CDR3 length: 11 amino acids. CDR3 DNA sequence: TGTGCCAGTAGTATAGGCAGTGGCTACACCTTC. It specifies CASSIGSGYTF.

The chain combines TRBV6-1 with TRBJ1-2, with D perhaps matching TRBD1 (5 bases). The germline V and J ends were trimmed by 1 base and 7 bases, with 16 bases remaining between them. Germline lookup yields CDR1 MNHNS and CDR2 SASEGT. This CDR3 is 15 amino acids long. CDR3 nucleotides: TGTGCCAGCAGTGAAGAACTGGGGCGCATCTTTGGCTACACCTTC. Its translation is CASSEELGRIFGYTF.

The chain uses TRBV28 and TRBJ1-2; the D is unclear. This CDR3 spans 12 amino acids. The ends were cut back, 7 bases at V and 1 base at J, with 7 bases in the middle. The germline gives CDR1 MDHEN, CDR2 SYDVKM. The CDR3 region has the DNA TGTGCCAGCACCGCTAATAACTATGGCTACACCTTC. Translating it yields CASTANNYGYTF.

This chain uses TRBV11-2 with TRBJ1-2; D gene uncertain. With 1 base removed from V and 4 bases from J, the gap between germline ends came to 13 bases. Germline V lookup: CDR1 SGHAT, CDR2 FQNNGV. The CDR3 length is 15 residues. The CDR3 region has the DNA TGTGCCAGCAGCTTAGCCCTGACATGGGGCTATGGCTACACCTTC. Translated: CASSLALTWGYGYTF. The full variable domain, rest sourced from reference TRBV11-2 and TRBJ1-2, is EAGVAQSPRYKIIEKRQSVAFWCNPISGHATLYWYQQILGQGPKLLIQFQNNGVVDDSQLPKDRFSAERLKGVDSTLKIQPAKLEDSAVYLCASSLALTWGYGYTFGSGTRLTVV.

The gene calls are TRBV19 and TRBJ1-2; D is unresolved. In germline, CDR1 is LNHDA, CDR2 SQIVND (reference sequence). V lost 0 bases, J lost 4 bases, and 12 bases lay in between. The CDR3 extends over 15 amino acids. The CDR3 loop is CASSIESSRGYGYTF. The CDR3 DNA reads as TGTGCCAGTAGTATAGAAAGTTCCCGGGGCTATGGCTACACCTTC.

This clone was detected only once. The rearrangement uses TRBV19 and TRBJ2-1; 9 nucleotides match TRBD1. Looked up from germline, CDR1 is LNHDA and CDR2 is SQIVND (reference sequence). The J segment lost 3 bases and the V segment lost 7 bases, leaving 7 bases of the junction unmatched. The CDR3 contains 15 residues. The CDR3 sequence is CASNSGQGFYNEQFF. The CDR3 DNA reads TGTGCCAGTAACTCGGGACAGGGATTCTACAATGAGCAGTTCTTC.

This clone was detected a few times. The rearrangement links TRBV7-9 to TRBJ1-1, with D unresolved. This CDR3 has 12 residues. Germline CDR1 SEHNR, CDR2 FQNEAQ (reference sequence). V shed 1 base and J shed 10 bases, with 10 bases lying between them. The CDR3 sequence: CASSLEGARAFF. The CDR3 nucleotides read TGTGCCAGCAGCTTAGAGGGTGCTCGAGCTTTCTTT.

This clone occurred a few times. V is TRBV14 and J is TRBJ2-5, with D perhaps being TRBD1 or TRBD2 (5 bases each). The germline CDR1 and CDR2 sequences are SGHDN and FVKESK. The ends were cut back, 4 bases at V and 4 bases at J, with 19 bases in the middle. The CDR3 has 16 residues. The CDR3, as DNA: TGTGCCAGCAGCCCAAACCCCCGGGGACGGGGAGAGACCCAGTACTTC. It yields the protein CASSPNPRGRGETQYF.

The CDR3 sequence: CASSSRDSRTTGELFF. CDR3 nucleotide sequence: TGTGCCAGCAGCTCTCGGGACTCGCGCACCACCGGGGAGCTGTTTTTT. The chain uses TRBV5-5 and TRBJ2-2, with D possibly matching TRBD2 (6 bases). Per the germline V gene, CDR1 is SGHKS and CDR2 is YYEKEE (reference sequence). CDR3 length equals 16 residues. V was cut by 3 bases and J by 4 bases, with 16 bases left in between.

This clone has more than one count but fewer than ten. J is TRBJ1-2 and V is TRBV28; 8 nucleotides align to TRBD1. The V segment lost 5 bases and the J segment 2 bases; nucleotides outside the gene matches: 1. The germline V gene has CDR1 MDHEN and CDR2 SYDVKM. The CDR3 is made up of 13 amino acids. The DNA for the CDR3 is TGTGCCAGCAGTCACAGGGGGAACTATGGCTACACCTTC. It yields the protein CASSHRGNYGYTF.

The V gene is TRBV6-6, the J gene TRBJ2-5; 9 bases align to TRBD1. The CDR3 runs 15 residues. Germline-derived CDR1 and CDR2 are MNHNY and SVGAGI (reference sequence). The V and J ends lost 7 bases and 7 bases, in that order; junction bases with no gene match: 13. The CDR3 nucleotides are TGTGCCAGCATCGGGCTACAGGGGGCTTCTGGGACCCAGTACTTC. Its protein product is CASIGLQGASGTQYF.

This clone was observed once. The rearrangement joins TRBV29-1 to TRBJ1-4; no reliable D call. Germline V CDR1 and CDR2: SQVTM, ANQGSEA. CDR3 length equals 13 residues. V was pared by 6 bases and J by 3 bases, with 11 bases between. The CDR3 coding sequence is TGCAGCGTCCAGATTTCGCCTAATGAAAAACTGTTTTTT. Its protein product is CSVQISPNEKLFF.

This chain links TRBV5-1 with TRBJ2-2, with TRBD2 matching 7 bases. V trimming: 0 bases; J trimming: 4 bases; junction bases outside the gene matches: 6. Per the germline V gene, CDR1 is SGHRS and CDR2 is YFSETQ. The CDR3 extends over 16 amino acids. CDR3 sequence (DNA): TGCGCCAGCAGCTTGGTGGCTAGCGGTATCACCGGGGAGCTGTTTTTT. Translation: CASSLVASGITGELFF. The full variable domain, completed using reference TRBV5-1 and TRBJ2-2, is KAGVTQTPRYLIKTRGQQVTLSCSPISGHRSVSWYQQTPGQGLQFLFEYFSETQRNKGNFPGRFSGRQFSNSRSEMNVSTLELGDSALYLCASSLVASGITGELFFGEGSRLTVL.

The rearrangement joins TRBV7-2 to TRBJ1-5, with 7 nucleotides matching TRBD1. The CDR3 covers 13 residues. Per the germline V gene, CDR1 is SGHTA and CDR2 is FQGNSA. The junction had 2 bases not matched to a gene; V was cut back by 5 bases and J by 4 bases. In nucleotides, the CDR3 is TGTGCCAGCAGCATGGACAGGAATCAGCCCCAGCATTTT. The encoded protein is CASSMDRNQPQHF.

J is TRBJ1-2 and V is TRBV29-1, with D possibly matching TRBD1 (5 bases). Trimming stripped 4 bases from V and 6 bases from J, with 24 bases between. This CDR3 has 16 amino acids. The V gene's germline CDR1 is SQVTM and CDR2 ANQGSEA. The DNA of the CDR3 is TGCAGCGTTGCGACGGAACAGGCCTCCTACTCTGATGGCTACACCTTC. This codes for CSVATEQASYSDGYTF.

The CDR3 loop is CASSASSDSNEKLFF. The DNA of the CDR3 is TGTGCCAGCAGCGCAAGCTCCGACAGCAATGAAAAACTGTTTTTT. The chain couples TRBV28 to TRBJ1-4, with a tentative D call TRBD1 (5 bases). The CDR3 spans 15 residues. CDR1 MDHEN and CDR2 SYDVKM come from the germline V gene. With 6 bases removed from V and 5 bases from J, the gap between germline ends came to 16 bases.

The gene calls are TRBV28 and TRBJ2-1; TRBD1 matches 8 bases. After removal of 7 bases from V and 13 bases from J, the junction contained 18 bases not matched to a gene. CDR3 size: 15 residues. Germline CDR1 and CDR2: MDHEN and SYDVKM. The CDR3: CASNTSPPDRVIQFF. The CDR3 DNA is TGTGCCAGCAACACCTCACCCCCGGACAGGGTGATTCAGTTCTTC.

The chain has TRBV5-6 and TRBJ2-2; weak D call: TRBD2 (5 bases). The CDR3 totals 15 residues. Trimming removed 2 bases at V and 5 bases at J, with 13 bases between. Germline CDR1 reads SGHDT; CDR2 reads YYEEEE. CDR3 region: CASSFRGVATGELFF. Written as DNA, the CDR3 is TGTGCCAGCAGCTTTCGGGGAGTGGCTACCGGGGAGCTGTTTTTT.

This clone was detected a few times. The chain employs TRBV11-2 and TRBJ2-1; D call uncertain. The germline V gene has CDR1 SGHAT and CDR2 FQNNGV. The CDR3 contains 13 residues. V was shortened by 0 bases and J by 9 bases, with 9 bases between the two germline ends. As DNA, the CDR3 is TGTGCCAGCAGCTTAGAAAGAGGACGTGAGCAGTTCTTC. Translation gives CASSLERGREQFF.